The present TCR beta chain was sequenced within a study of T cells in Graves' hyperthyroidism and ophthalmopathy. Reasons for excluding patients were uncontrolled infection, other autoimmune disease, pregnancy or lactation. V trimming: 4 bases; J trimming: 0 bases; junction bases outside the gene matches: 0. Germline V lookup: CDR1 MDHEN, CDR2 SYDVKM. The CDR3 length is 14 residues. Ten or more counts support this clonotype. It was RNA transcripts that yielded the amplified TCR beta CDR3 regions. The TCR CDR3 first-round RT-PCR relied on the HTBI primer set. Each CDR3 protein gets one entry after TCRdb re-called the multiplex PCR reads with MiXCR. The data contain a few hundred thousand distinct CDR3 sequences, about a sixth of them seen just once; the ten biggest clones take up under 20%.

The source is a young woman with Graves' ophthalmopathy. The material sequenced was blood. The rearrangement uses TRBV28 and TRBJ2-7; 10 bases line up with TRBD1. The CDR3 loop reads CASSWTGGSYEQYF. DNA of the CDR3: TGTGCCAGCAGTTGGACAGGGGGCTCCTACGAGCAGTACTTC.